This T cell receptor (beta chain) was sequenced for a study of cytomegalovirus exposure and HLA in healthy donors. TCRdb's table, derived via immunoSEQ multiplex PCR, lists solely in-frame clones and lacks some. The data show around 140,000 clones, roughly 89% seen once. A note on this clone: The target antigen is unknown.

V lost 4 bases to trimming and J lost 6 bases; unmatched junction nucleotides: 15. CDR1 and CDR2 from the germline V gene are MNHNS and SASEGT. The CDR3 spans 16 residues. Study-wide results and caveats: Investigators reported fewer than 200 TCR beta chains as tied to cytomegalovirus. Rare sequences made up most TCRs, while some public TCRs were found in many donors.

The sample consisted of PBMCs. The TCR was taken from a woman aged 18-30 years in good health and CMV-seronegative. The V call is TRBV6-1, the J call TRBJ2-7; 7 bases are shared with TRBD1. CDR3 sequence (DNA): TGTGCCAGCAGTGCCCCGAAATGGACAGGTCTAGGCGAGCAGTACTTC. Residues: CASSAPKWTGLGEQYF.